This T cell receptor (beta chain) was recovered during a study of cytomegalovirus exposure and HLA in healthy donors (dated by TCRdb to about 2017). Background for the entire study: An earlier analysis of several hundred of the donors reported about 280 Gb of sequence data and approximately 120 million unique TCR beta sequences obtained from about 179 million T cells. Roughly 300 gigabases of sequencing data and roughly 80 million unique TCR sequences made up an early release that covered approximately 650 HLA-typed donors. Of the roughly 390 genotyped donors, around 81% fell in the genetic ancestry cluster associated with self-reported Caucasian donors. The study aimed to test whether signatures of past pathogen exposure could be identified by cataloging public T cell receptors. The T cell repertoires of some 670 subjects were profiled by immunosequencing and related to cytomegalovirus serostatus. In addition to the first cohort of hundreds of subjects, a separate validation cohort of approximately 130 different subjects was used. The study combined high-throughput TCR immunosequencing, statistical association of individual TCRs with disease status, and machine learning to predict cytomegalovirus infection status. To study patterns of TCR occurrence, a later analysis re-analyzed previously published TCR beta repertoires from several hundred donors and added high-resolution HLA genotyping. The later analysis used no new phenotypic data to find candidate immune exposures, relying instead on TCR beta sequences and their occurrence across donors. In an earlier analysis of 500 to 650 of the donors, high-throughput TCR beta sequencing was used to judge whether each TCR beta V gene segment behaved as functional or pseudogenic. Donor age, sex, ethnicity and CMV serostatus were compiled together with the repertoire data. Genome-wide SNP genotypes for about 65% of the roughly 700 donors were used in a later genetic analysis, which treated that subset as a discovery cohort. Every repertoire in the discovery cohort had been generated on one and the same sequencing platform. Both class I and class II loci were covered by HLA typing, at four-digit resolution. The number of typed donors differed by locus: roughly 620-630 for A, B, C, DRB1 and DQB1; about 520 for DQA1; roughly 600 for DPA1; and some 430 for DPB1. Roughly five DR-DQ haplotypes were treated as single units for association and clustering because of strong linkage in the cohort. On average, around 200,000 unique TCR beta nucleotide sequences were sequenced per donor among 350 to 400 genotyped donors of the cohort, with roughly 18% of those sequences being non-productive.

Results the study describes overall, beyond this receptor: The classifier was reported to diagnose cytomegalovirus status with high specificity and sensitivity in both the original cohort and the validation cohort. In the study, 150 to 200 TCR beta chains were listed as associated with cytomegalovirus. This cohort had only TCR beta chains sequenced, and the lack of alpha or paired-chain data limited which features could be detected. In a later genetic analysis, a missense DCLRE1C variant was associated with V-gene and J-gene trimming of TCR beta chains, and the association was replicated in an independent cohort. HLA typing was unavailable for some donors at each locus, so association tests used only the typed subset. Correlated functional status among segregating V segments might reflect linkage disequilibrium, but an unknown experimental factor could not be ruled out. In a later genetic analysis, fewer N-insertions in productive TCRs were reported among donors in an Asian-associated ancestry cluster than the roughly 670-donor mean. When HLA alleles, especially DR and DQ, strongly co-occurred, attributing TCR associations to individual alleles was difficult. The presence/absence analyses assumed that sequencing depth was roughly uniform across donors, and that assumption may not be true. Across donors, most TCR sequences were observed very rarely, whereas some public TCRs were present in many individuals. Some IMGT-functional V segments, including TRBV6-2 and TRBV6-3, could not be told apart with the 87-base-pair reads, so those segments were excluded. In a later analysis, the rate of TCR association differed among HLA loci, with DRB1 alleles having the most associated TCRs and HLA-C alleles having the fewest. A later analysis found that most CMV-associated TCR beta chains appeared HLA-restricted, with HLA associations seemingly driven largely by CMV exposure. Immune exposure information for the cohort was limited to CMV serostatus. The earlier analysis of some 560 of the donors excluded roughly 17 rarely observed V segments, including chromosome 9 orphons, because counts were too low. A later analysis reported that several top co-occurrence clusters appeared linked to parvovirus B19, influenza, CMV and Epstein-Barr virus. In an earlier analysis of under 600 of the donors, most TCR beta V segments were observed in productive rearrangements about 87% or about 30% of the time, broadly matching IMGT annotations. According to the authors, the approach could potentially be generalized to other disease states and immunological phenotypes. A further reported finding was that TCR beta sequences accurately predicted the HLA-A and HLA-B alleles for most subjects in the first cohort. A few of the identified cytomegalovirus-associated TCR beta chains were confirmed in vitro to be specific for cytomegalovirus antigens. In a later analysis, HLA-associated TCR beta chains were found to be more clonally expanded and to have lower generation probabilities than equally common non-associated chains. A cluster of highly shared sequence variants was judged likely to be a technical artifact of the sequencing pipeline. A later analysis associated 17,000 or so TCR beta sequences with specific HLA alleles at a false discovery rate of 0.05.

The germline V gene (reference sequence) supplies CDR1 LNHNV and CDR2 YYDKDF. Including the terminal cysteine and phenylalanine, the CDR3 comprises 16 residues. The only DNA kept is the CDR3, 48 bases in frame from the first base. V was cut back by 5 bases and J by 3 bases, leaving a gap of 18 bases between them. Library prep was done by the immunoSEQ multiplex PCR assay. A mixture of 60 forward primers for TCR Vbeta segments and 13 reverse primers for TCR Jbeta segments was used in the multiplex PCR. The CDR3 region of rearranged TCR beta genes was amplified from genomic DNA with a multiplex PCR assay. The amplified TCR beta libraries were sequenced on the Illumina HiSeq System as 87-base-pair reads. For the original study's pipeline: Across the 640 or so repertoires, a later analysis counted around 80 million unique TCR beta chains, about 10 million of which were shared by at least two donors. A nearest-neighbor algorithm error-corrected the raw reads and collapsed the reads into unique sequences, merging closely related sequences to remove PCR and sequencing errors. CDR3 sequences were aligned to IMGT reference sequences to assign V, D and J gene segments. Each retained sequence needed at least a six-nucleotide match to both a V gene segment and a J gene segment. Rearrangements were called productive when the CDR3 lacked stop codons and stayed in frame with V and J; all others were non-productive. Following IMGT convention, CDR3 was defined as the stretch from the second conserved V-encoded cysteine up to the conserved J-encoded phenylalanine. The earlier analysis of about 620 of the donors excluded sequences that lacked an unambiguous match to a single V gene segment. In an earlier analysis of several hundred of the donors, a V segment was called functional when productive rearrangements were above 56.7%, and segregating when the standard deviation between donors exceeded 5%. A statistical classification framework was built for diagnosing cytomegalovirus status from the catalog of TCR beta chain sequences. In a later analysis, TCR nucleotide sequences were compared against IMGT/GENE-DB human TR gene sequences so that V and J genes could be assigned. In a later analysis, CDR3 sequences and most-parsimonious VDJ recombination scenarios were assigned using the TCRdist pipeline. A later analysis defined each TCR beta chain by its CDR3 amino acid sequence plus V-gene family, and excluded reads lacking a unique V-gene family. To address suspected cross-contamination and a sequencing artifact, a later analysis removed approximately 600 highly shared, low-generation-probability nucleotide sequences. In a later analysis, a clonal expansion index for each public chain was calculated from normalized within-repertoire ranks of inferred template counts. A later analysis computed generation probabilities with a VDJ recombination model fitted to out-of-frame rearrangements, and checked the results against IGoR. Hypergeometric tests were used in a later analysis to score TCR-TCR, TCR-HLA and TCR-CMV co-occurrence, with a repertoire-size bias correction applied to the TCR pairs. False discovery rates were estimated in a later analysis by permuting HLA or CMV assignments 20 times. A later analysis grouped co-occurring TCRs with DBSCAN, adding TCRdist sequence similarity when clustering within HLA-allele-positive subsets. Repertoires with fewer than 30,000 or more than 120,000 public chains, plus five repertoires with anomalous nucleotide sharing, were excluded from co-occurrence clustering. TCRdb carries this immuneACCESS record with in-frame sequences only. Its versions omit some clonotypes, under half of them owing to an unresolved V gene in the studies checked, with the rest unexplained. That table furnishes V, J and clone size, whereas the DNA furnished D and trimming. This sample has 170,000 or so clones in its table, and around three quarters of those were observed once. The ten largest account for 1% of the sample.

Comments on this clone: No cognate antigen has been identified for it. No much larger clonotype is one base removed from it; base qualities were not supplied.

In total, about 650 healthy bone marrow donors made up the cohort. At the time of sampling, every cohort member was nominally healthy, though immune exposures that went unrecorded were likely present. The donor tested CMV seropositive and was one of the 289 seropositive cohort members. Each donor provided a peripheral blood sample, and peripheral blood mononuclear cells were used for TCR beta sequencing. The Qiagen DNeasy Blood Extraction Kit was used to extract genomic DNA from the blood cell samples. The sample consisted of PBMCs. The TCR comes from a woman between 45 and 60 years old in good health and CMV-seropositive. The chain employs TRBV15 and TRBJ2-3, with TRBD1 as a weak D call on 5 bases. The CDR3 sequence is CATSVVRAGWTDTQYF. The DNA is TGTGCCACCAGCGTGGTCAGGGCAGGGTGGACAGATACGCAGTATTTT.